This T cell receptor (beta chain) was found in a study of OX40 agonist ivuxolimab in advanced cancers. A word on this clone: As yet, its antigen is unknown.

Using immunoSEQ multiplex PCR, the repertoire was profiled, and TCRdb retains in-frame clones only, with some absent. The repertoire consists of fewer than 85,000 clones, with roughly four fifths occurring once and the leading ten covering roughly 1.5%. The study's findings and limits: There were, on average, more expanded clones in CD8+ T cells than in CD4+.

V dropped 6 bases and J dropped 4 bases, with 10 bases sitting between them. The CDR3 length is 13 residues. CDR1 is LGHNT, CDR2 FRNRAP, per germline. The sample here was CD4+ or CD8+ T cells sorted from blood, taken in a trial of the OX40 agonist ivuxolimab. The chain joins TRBV12-5 to TRBJ1-5, with D possibly TRBD1 on 5 matching bases. The receptor comes from an adult with an advanced solid tumor such as melanoma, head and neck, liver or kidney cancer. The CDR3 bases are TGTGCTAGTGGCTTTGAGGGGAATCAGCCCCAGCATTTT. Encoded protein: CASGFEGNQPQHF. Filled out from reference TRBV12-5 and TRBJ1-5, the complete variable domain reads DARVTQTPRHKVTEMGQEVTMRCQPILGHNTVFWYRQTMMQGLELLAYFRNRAPLDDSGMPKDRFSAEMPDATLATLKIQPSEPRDSAVYFCASGFEGNQPQHFGDGTRLSIL.